The TCR beta chain under discussion was sequenced for a study of OX40 agonist ivuxolimab in advanced cancers. Study context: At 0.01 to 10 mg/kg, ivuxolimab was administered intravenously to patients every 2 weeks. A male proportion of about 86% was recorded, with mean age roughly 60 years and range about 23 to 90. Findings of the study overall: Normalized T-cell clonal expansion was also low in a subset of nonresponders. Some of the lowest clonal expansion was seen in partial responders at 0.1-3.0 mg/kg.

This clone was detected only once. Its antigen is unidentified. The repertoire was sequenced with immunoSEQ multiplex PCR; TCRdb's copy has only in-frame clones and lacks some. The repertoire holds 19,000 or so clones, with 86% as singletons. Here the sequenced sample was CD4+ or CD8+ T cells sorted from blood, taken in a trial of the OX40 agonist ivuxolimab. The origin of this receptor is an adult with an advanced solid tumor such as melanoma, head and neck, liver or kidney cancer.

CDR3 DNA sequence: TGTGCCAGCAGCCCGACAGGGCCTAGCAATCAGCCCCAGCATTTT. Amino acids: CASSPTGPSNQPQHF. The V gene is TRBV7-9, the J gene TRBJ1-5; 7 bases are shared with TRBD1. Unmatched junction bases numbered 4, after V lost 5 bases and J lost 0 bases. The CDR3 length is 15 residues. Germline V gene lookup returns CDR1 SEHNR and CDR2 FQNEAQ (reference sequence).